The 11 T cell receptor beta chains reported below all come from one sample, sequenced in a study of blood T cells in healthy people across ages. The second PCR ran about 6 to 12 cycles with a sample-barcoded 5' primer and J-beta primers. TCRdb processed the 5' RACE reads anew with MiXCR; each CDR3 protein has one entry. The sample comprises about 1,500,000 distinct CDR3 sequences, 28% of which are singletons, and 7.7% rests with the top ten. The sequenced sample consisted of blood. The receptors derive from a woman aged 30 to 39 in good health.

This clonotype was seen repeatedly, ten times or more. The chain employs TRBV12-3 or TRBV12-4 and TRBJ2-7; D possibly corresponds to TRBD1 (5 bases). The CDR3 runs to 13 residues. Trimming removed 5 bases at V and 3 bases at J, with 11 bases between. The CDR3 nucleotides are TGTGCCAGCAGTGAGCTTAGGGGCTACGAGCAGTACTTC. It translates to CASSELRGYEQYF.

This clonotype was seen repeatedly, ten times or more. The genes are TRBV10-3 and TRBJ2-5; no clear D gene. The CDR3 covers 11 residues. Germline V lookup: CDR1 ENHRY, CDR2 SYGVKD. V lost 0 bases and J 9 bases, leaving 5 bases between the germline ends. CDR3 DNA: TGTGCCATCAGTGAGTCCGAGGCCCAGTACTTC. Its translation: CAISESEAQYF.

The chain has TRBV12-3 or TRBV12-4 and TRBJ2-5, with 8 bases identical to TRBD1. The CDR3 runs to 14 residues. Trimming removed 6 bases from V and 1 base from J; junction bases left unmatched: 4. This chain's CDR3 is CASRGQAFQETQYF. CDR3 bases: TGTGCCAGCAGGGGACAGGCGTTCCAAGAGACCCAGTACTTC.

V is TRBV28 and J is TRBJ2-1; D uncertain. Germline V gives CDR1 MDHEN, CDR2 SYDVKM. V was cut by 5 bases and J by 9 bases, with 20 bases left in between. The CDR3 runs to 15 residues. CDR3 sequence: CASSPRITLVVEQFF. The CDR3 nucleotides read TGTGCCAGCAGTCCCCGAATTACCCTCGTAGTTGAGCAGTTCTTC.

V gene TRBV2 combines with J gene TRBJ2-6; D not certain. The ends were cut back, 4 bases at V and 3 bases at J, with 10 bases in the middle. Per the germline V gene, CDR1 is SNHLY and CDR2 is FYNNEI. The CDR3 consists of 15 residues. CDR3 sequence (DNA): TGTGCCAGCAGTGGATCGCCCGGTGGGGCCAACGTCCTGACTTTC. Its translation: CASSGSPGGANVLTF.

This clonotype was found many times. The genes are TRBV7-3 and TRBJ2-7; unclear D gene. Germline loops: CDR1 SGHTA, CDR2 FQGTGA. This CDR3 region has 12 residues. V was pared by 5 bases and J by 7 bases, with 12 bases between. The DNA of the CDR3 is TGTGCCAGCAGCGTTGGGCGCGGAGAGCAGTACTTC. As protein: CASSVGRGEQYF.

Many counts were recorded for this clonotype. The chain employs TRBV20-1 and TRBJ1-2; 9 nucleotides agree with TRBD1. Germline V lookup: CDR1 DFQATT, CDR2 SNEGSKA (reference sequence). This CDR3 has 11 residues. Germline trimming cut 6 bases from V and 8 bases from J; bases unmatched to any gene: 4. DNA of the CDR3: TGCAGTGCGCAGGACAGGGGCGGCTACACCTTC. It codes for CSAQDRGGYTF.

This clonotype occurred many times. V is TRBV5-1 and J is TRBJ2-3; no definite D call. The CDR3 runs 14 residues. Germline V gene data show CDR1 as SGHRS and CDR2 as YFSETQ. Trimming left V 0 bases short and J 1 base short, with 6 bases between. The CDR3 is CASSLDQGTDTQYF. CDR3 in DNA: TGCGCCAGCAGCTTGGATCAGGGCACAGATACGCAGTATTTT.

This clonotype appeared once. This rearrangement joins TRBV11-2 to TRBJ2-5; TRBD1 aligns across 9 bases. CDR3 length equals 15 residues. V trimming: 5 bases; J trimming: 3 bases; junction bases outside the gene matches: 7. Germline V gene sequence: CDR1 SGHAT, CDR2 FQNNGV. CDR3 nucleotide sequence: TGTGCCAGCAGCCTGATACGGACAGGGGAAGAGACCCAGTACTTC. Its translation is CASSLIRTGEETQYF.

This clonotype was counted only a few times. The chain joins TRBV5-1 to TRBJ2-3; 9 nucleotides line up with TRBD2. Per the germline V gene, CDR1 is SGHRS and CDR2 is YFSETQ. This CDR3 is 16 amino acids long. Germline trimming cut 2 bases from V and 6 bases from J; bases unmatched to any gene: 10. The CDR3 region is CASSLRTSAGRDTQYF. CDR3 coding DNA: TGCGCCAGCAGCTTAAGGACTAGCGCCGGCCGGGATACGCAGTATTTT.

The chain carries TRBV9 and TRBJ1-5; D is ambiguous. With 0 bases removed from V and 5 bases from J, the gap between germline ends came to 6 bases. There are 13 residues in the CDR3. Germline V gene lookup returns CDR1 SGDLS and CDR2 YYNGEE. This chain's CDR3 is CASSVAEYQPQHF. The CDR3 DNA follows: TGTGCCAGCAGCGTAGCTGAGTATCAGCCCCAGCATTTT.